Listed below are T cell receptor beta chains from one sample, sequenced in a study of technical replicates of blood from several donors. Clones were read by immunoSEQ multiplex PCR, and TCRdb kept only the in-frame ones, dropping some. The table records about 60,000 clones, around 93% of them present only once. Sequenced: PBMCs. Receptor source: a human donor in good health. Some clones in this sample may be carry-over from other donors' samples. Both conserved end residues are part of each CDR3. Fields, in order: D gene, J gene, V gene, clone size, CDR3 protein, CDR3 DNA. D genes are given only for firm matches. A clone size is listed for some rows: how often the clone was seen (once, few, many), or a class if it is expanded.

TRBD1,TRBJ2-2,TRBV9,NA,CASEGQGRTGELFF,TGTGCCAGCGAAGGACAGGGGCGTACCGGGGAGCTGTTTTTT
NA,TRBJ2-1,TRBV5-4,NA,CASSLLRGSYNEQFF,TGTGCCAGCAGCTTGTTACGAGGGTCCTACAATGAGCAGTTCTTC
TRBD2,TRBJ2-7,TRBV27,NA,CASIIRGLAGYEQYF,TGTGCCAGCATTATCAGGGGACTAGCGGGCTACGAGCAGTACTTC
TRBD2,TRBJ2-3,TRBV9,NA,CASSVAIGTSGADTQYF,TGTGCCAGCAGCGTAGCTATAGGGACTAGCGGTGCAGATACGCAGTATTTT
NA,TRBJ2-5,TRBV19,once,CASSIRTGETQYF,TGTGCCAGTAGTATTAGGACGGGGGAGACCCAGTACTTC
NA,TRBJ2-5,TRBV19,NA,CASRQAGETQYF,TGTGCCAGTAGGCAGGCGGGGGAGACCCAGTACTTC
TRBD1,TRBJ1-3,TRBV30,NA,CAWGRQGAGNTIYF,TGTGCCTGGGGACGACAGGGAGCTGGAAACACCATATATTTT
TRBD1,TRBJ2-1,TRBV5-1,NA,CASSSDRGGPNEQFF,TGCGCCAGCAGCTCGGACAGGGGCGGACCCAATGAGCAGTTCTTC
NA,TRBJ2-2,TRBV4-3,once,CASSQDRMGRGELFF,TGCGCCAGCAGCCAAGATCGGATGGGGCGGGGGGAGCTGTTTTTT
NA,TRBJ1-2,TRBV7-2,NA,CASSNQGRAGSGYTF,TGTGCCAGCAGCAATCAAGGCAGGGCAGGCTCTGGCTACACCTTC
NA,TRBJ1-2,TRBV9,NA,CASSVGRGLRYGYTF,TGTGCCAGCAGCGTAGGACGGGGTCTGAGGTATGGCTACACCTTC
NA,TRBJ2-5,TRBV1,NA,CTSSQDRPPGEETQYF,TGCACCAGCAGCCAAGATCGGCCCCCCGGGGAAGAGACCCAGTACTTC
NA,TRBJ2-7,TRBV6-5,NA,CASTDTMSSYEQYF,TGTGCCAGCACCGACACCATGAGCTCCTACGAGCAGTACTTC